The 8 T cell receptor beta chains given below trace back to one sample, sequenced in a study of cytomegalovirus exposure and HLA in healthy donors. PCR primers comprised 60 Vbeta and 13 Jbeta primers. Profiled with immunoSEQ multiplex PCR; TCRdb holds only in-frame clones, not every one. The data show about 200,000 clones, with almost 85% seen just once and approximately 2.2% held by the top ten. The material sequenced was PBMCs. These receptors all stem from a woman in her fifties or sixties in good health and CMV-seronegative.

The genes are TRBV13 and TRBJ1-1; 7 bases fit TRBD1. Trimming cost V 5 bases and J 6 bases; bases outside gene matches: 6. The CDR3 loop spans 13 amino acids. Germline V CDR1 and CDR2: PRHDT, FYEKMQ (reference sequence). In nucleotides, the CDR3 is TGTGCCAGCAGCGATTACACAGGGGCTGAAGCTTTCTTT. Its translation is CASSDYTGAEAFF.

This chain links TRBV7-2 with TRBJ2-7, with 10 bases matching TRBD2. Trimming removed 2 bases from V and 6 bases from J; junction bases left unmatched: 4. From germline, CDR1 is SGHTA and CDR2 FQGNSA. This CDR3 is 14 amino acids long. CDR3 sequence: CASSLKAGGFEQYF. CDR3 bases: TGTGCCAGCAGCTTAAAAGCGGGAGGGTTCGAGCAGTACTTC.

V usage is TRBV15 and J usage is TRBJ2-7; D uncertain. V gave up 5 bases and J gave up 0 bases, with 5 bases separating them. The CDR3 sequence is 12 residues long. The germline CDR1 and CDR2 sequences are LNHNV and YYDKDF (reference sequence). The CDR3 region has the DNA TGTGCCACCAGCCCGAGCTCCTACGAGCAGTACTTC. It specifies CATSPSSYEQYF.

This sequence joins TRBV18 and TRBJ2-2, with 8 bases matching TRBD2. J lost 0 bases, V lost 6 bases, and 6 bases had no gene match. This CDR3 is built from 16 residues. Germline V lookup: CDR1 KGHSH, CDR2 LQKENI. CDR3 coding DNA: TGTGCCAGCTCTCTTACTAGCGGAGCGAACACCGGGGAGCTGTTTTTT. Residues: CASSLTSGANTGELFF.

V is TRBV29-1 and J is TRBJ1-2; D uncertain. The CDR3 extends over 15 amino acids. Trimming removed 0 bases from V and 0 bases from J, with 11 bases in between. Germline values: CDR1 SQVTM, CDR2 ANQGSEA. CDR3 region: CSVEDLASPNYGYTF. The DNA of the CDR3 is TGCAGCGTTGAAGATCTAGCCAGCCCTAACTATGGCTACACCTTC.

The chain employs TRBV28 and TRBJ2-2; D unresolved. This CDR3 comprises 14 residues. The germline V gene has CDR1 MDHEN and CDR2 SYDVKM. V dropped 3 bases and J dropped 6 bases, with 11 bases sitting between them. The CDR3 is CASSFVELAGELFF. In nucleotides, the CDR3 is TGTGCCAGCAGTTTCGTGGAGCTCGCCGGGGAGCTGTTTTTT.

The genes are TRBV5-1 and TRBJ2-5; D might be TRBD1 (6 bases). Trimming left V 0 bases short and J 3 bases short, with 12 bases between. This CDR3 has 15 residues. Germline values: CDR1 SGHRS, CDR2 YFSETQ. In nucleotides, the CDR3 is TGCGCCAGCAGCTTGGACAGGGCGGAAAAAGAGACCCAGTACTTC. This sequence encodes CASSLDRAEKETQYF.

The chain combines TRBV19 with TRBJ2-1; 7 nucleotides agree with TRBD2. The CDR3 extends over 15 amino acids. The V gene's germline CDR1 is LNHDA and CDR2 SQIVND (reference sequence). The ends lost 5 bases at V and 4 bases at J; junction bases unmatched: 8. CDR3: CASSSGAGAYNEQFF. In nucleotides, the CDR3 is TGTGCCAGTAGTTCTGGGGCGGGAGCTTACAATGAGCAGTTCTTC.